The present T cell receptor (beta chain) was sequenced within a study of CD8 T cells in Susac syndrome. Germline values: CDR1 LGHNA, CDR2 YNFKEQ. The J segment lost 1 base and the V segment lost 0 bases, leaving 0 bases of the junction unmatched. The CDR3 has 16 residues. Random hexamers served to reverse transcribe roughly 0.45 to 1 ug RNA. TCRdb re-derived calls from the immunoSEQ multiplex PCR reads in MiXCR, one entry per CDR3 protein. This table has about 210,000 distinct CDR3 sequences, roughly 96% appearing once. This clonotype was sampled from a human donor with multiple sclerosis. The sequencing input was CD4+ T cells from PBMCs. This sequence joins TRBV4-2 and TRBJ2-2; TRBD2 agrees at 9 bases. The CDR3 protein is CASSQETSGNTGELFF. In DNA form, the CDR3 reads TGTGCCAGCAGCCAAGAGACTAGCGGGAACACCGGGGAGCTGTTTTTT.